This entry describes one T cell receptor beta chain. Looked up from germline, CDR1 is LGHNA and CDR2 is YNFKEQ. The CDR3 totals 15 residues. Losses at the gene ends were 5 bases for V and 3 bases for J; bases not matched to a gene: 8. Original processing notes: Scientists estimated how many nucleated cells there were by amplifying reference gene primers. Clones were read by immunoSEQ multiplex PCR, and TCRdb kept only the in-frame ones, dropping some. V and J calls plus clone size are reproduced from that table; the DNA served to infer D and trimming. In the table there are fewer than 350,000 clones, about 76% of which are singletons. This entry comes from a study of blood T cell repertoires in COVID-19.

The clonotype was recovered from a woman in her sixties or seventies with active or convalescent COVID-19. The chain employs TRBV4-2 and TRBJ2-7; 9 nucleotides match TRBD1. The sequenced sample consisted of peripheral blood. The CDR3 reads CASSTAQGQGYEQYF. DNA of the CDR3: TGTGCCAGCAGCACCGCTCAGGGACAGGGCTACGAGCAGTACTTC.